One sample yielded the 30 T cell receptor beta chains listed below, sequenced in a study of blood T cell repertoires in COVID-19. The table came from immunoSEQ multiplex PCR; TCRdb's copy has only in-frame clones and leaves some out. Here the sample spans about 160,000 clones, roughly 80% being singletons. The sequenced sample was peripheral blood. The receptors come from a man in his fifties or sixties with acute or convalescent COVID-19.

J is TRBJ2-2 and V is TRBV7-8; D ambiguous. The V gene's germline CDR1 is SGHVS and CDR2 FQNEAQ. V was cut by 5 bases and J by 6 bases, with 10 bases left in between. There are 13 residues in the CDR3. CDR3 residues: CASSRQFPGELFF. The CDR3 DNA follows: TGTGCCAGCAGCCGACAATTCCCCGGGGAGCTGTTTTTT.

There are a few counts of this clone. The CDR3 nucleotides read TGCGCCAGCAGCCAACAACTGCTCGCAAGTGAAAAACTGTTTTTT. This codes for CASSQQLLASEKLFF. The chain couples TRBV4-3 to TRBJ1-4; no firm D call. Germline assignment: CDR1 LGHNA and CDR2 YSLEER. V lost 2 bases and J 7 bases, leaving 14 bases between the germline ends. CDR3 length equals 15 residues.

The chain carries TRBV6-5 and TRBJ1-6, with 7 bases that match TRBD1. CDR1 is MNHEY and CDR2 is SVGAGI in the germline V gene. This CDR3 is 15 amino acids long. V gave up 0 bases and J gave up 14 bases; unmatched junction bases: 10. CDR3 sequence (DNA): TGTGCCAGCAGTTACTCGACGGGACAGCCTCGGGCCCTCCACTTT. Amino acids: CASSYSTGQPRALHF.

The chain couples TRBV24-1 to TRBJ1-5; TRBD1 aligns across 8 bases. This CDR3 is 13 amino acids long. Germline V CDR1 and CDR2: KGHDR, SFDVKD. V lost 11 bases, J lost 3 bases, and 5 bases stayed unmatched. The CDR3 spells CAIKDRVNQPQHF. Written as DNA, the CDR3 is TGTGCCATCAAGGACAGGGTCAATCAGCCCCAGCATTTT.

The V gene is TRBV4-1, the J gene TRBJ1-3; D is undetermined. Trimming took off 2 bases at V and 1 base at J, with 12 bases between the two ends. Germline V gene lookup returns CDR1 MGHRA and CDR2 YSYEKL. The CDR3 runs to 16 residues. The CDR3 nucleotides read TGCGCCAGCAGCCAACCTGGCGGCGGATCTGGAAACACCATATATTTT. This encodes CASSQPGGGSGNTIYF.

The chain joins TRBV24-1 to TRBJ1-2; TRBD1 aligns across 7 bases. CDR3 size: 14 residues. CDR1 is KGHDR and CDR2 is SFDVKD in the germline V gene. Trimming cost V 4 bases and J 6 bases; bases outside gene matches: 7. CDR3 loop: CATSEDRVGHGYTF. In DNA form, the CDR3 reads TGTGCCACCAGTGAAGACAGGGTCGGACATGGCTACACCTTC.

The V and J genes are TRBV6-5 and TRBJ2-5; tentative D call: TRBD2 (7 bases). The CDR3 length is 15 residues. Germline V gene sequence: CDR1 MNHEY, CDR2 SVGAGI. V was pared by 2 bases and J by 5 bases, with 15 bases between. The CDR3 here is CASSYGGGQSETQYF. CDR3 sequence (DNA): TGTGCCAGCAGTTACGGGGGGGGGCAATCTGAGACCCAGTACTTC.

This clone was found a few times. The V gene is TRBV6-2 or TRBV6-3, the J gene TRBJ1-5; D possibly corresponds to TRBD1 (6 bases). V was shortened by 2 bases and J by 0 bases, with 17 bases between the two germline ends. The CDR3 is made up of 18 amino acids. Germline V gene lookup returns CDR1 MNHEY and CDR2 SVGEGT. The CDR3 loop reads CASSYLGQQGYSNQPQHF. The CDR3 nucleotides are TGTGCCAGCAGTTACCTAGGACAGCAGGGATATAGCAATCAGCCCCAGCATTTT.

The chain recombines TRBV27 with TRBJ2-7; 10 bases align to TRBD1. The ends lost 6 bases at V and 5 bases at J; junction bases unmatched: 10. The CDR3 extends over 15 amino acids. Per the germline V gene, CDR1 is MNHEY and CDR2 is SMNVEV (reference sequence). The CDR3 DNA sequence: TGTGCCAGCAGCCGGGGCGGGACAGGGGACCACGAGCAGTACTTC. This encodes CASSRGGTGDHEQYF.

V is TRBV7-2 and J is TRBJ1-3; TRBD1 matches at 9 bases. The CDR3 extends over 17 amino acids. J lost 4 bases, V lost 4 bases, and 11 bases had no gene match. The germline CDR1 and CDR2 sequences are SGHTA and FQGNSA. As DNA, the CDR3 is TGTGCCAGCAGCTCCTTCCGGGACAGGGTTCTCGGAAACACCATATATTTT. Translated, it gives CASSSFRDRVLGNTIYF.

The chain has TRBV5-6 and TRBJ2-1; 7 bases match TRBD1. Germline assignment: CDR1 SGHDT and CDR2 YYEEEE. The CDR3 runs 14 residues. Germline trimming cut 2 bases from V and 2 bases from J; bases unmatched to any gene: 1. The CDR3 is CASSFGTAYNEQFF. CDR3 coding DNA: TGTGCCAGCAGCTTTGGGACAGCCTACAATGAGCAGTTCTTC.

V usage is TRBV30 and J usage is TRBJ1-4, with 9 nucleotides matching TRBD1. Germline CDR1 reads GTSNPN; CDR2 reads SVGIG (reference sequence). Unmatched junction bases numbered 8, after V lost 4 bases and J lost 5 bases. The CDR3 is made up of 15 amino acids. This CDR3 is CAWMRVGTGNEKLFF. CDR3 DNA: TGTGCCTGGATGAGGGTCGGGACAGGGAATGAAAAACTGTTTTTT.

The chain joins TRBV7-2 to TRBJ2-1; tentatively, D is TRBD2 (6 bases). V lost 1 base, J lost 4 bases, and 11 bases lay in between. Germline CDR1 reads SGHTA; CDR2 reads FQGNSA. The CDR3 contains 15 residues. Written as DNA, the CDR3 is TGTGCCAGCAGCTTAGTTAGCGGACAATACAATGAGCAGTTCTTC. Protein: CASSLVSGQYNEQFF. The whole variable domain, filled in from reference TRBV7-2 and TRBJ2-1, reads GAGVSQSPSNKVTEKGKDVELRCDPISGHTALYWYRQSLGQGLEFLIYFQGNSAPDKSGLPSDRFSAERTGGSVSTLTIQRTQQEDSAVYLCASSLVSGQYNEQFFGPGTRLTVL.

This clone has more than one count but fewer than ten. The chain employs TRBV2 and TRBJ2-2; 9 positions agree with TRBD1. The CDR3 runs to 14 residues. Trimming took 10 bases from V and 6 from J; bases not matched to a gene: 9. The germline V gene has CDR1 SNHLY and CDR2 FYNNEI. The CDR3 DNA reads as TGTGCCACCGGCCGGGACAGGGCATCCGGGGAGCTGTTTTTT. Amino acid sequence: CATGRDRASGELFF.

The V and J genes are TRBV7-9 and TRBJ2-5; no reliable D call. The CDR3 extends over 12 amino acids. CDR1 and CDR2 (germline): SEHNR, FQNEAQ (reference sequence). Trimming pared 5 bases from V and 0 bases from J, leaving 4 bases between. CDR3: CASSPYQETQYF. Here the CDR3 DNA reads TGTGCCAGCAGCCCGTACCAAGAGACCCAGTACTTC.

V is TRBV23-1 and J is TRBJ1-2; D perhaps matches TRBD1 (5 bases). TRBV23-1 carries the ORF label, with uncertain function. The CDR3 is made up of 16 amino acids. Trimming took 0 bases from V and 1 from J, leaving 12 bases between them. CDR3 in amino acids: CASSQSLQGRNYGYTF. The CDR3 DNA sequence: TGCGCCAGCAGTCAATCGTTGCAGGGCCGTAACTATGGCTACACCTTC.

The rearrangement links TRBV7-9 to TRBJ1-2; 9 nucleotides align to TRBD1. This CDR3 has 15 amino acids. Germline V CDR1 and CDR2: SEHNR, FQNEAQ (reference sequence). The V gene end was trimmed by 5 bases and the J gene end by 2 bases; junction bases not matched to a gene: 6. CDR3 protein: CASSPGTGSNYGYTF. The CDR3 DNA follows: TGTGCCAGCAGCCCAGGGACAGGGTCGAACTATGGCTACACCTTC.

This clone was recorded once. CDR3 coding DNA: TGTGCCAGCAGTTTTAACCAGGGCTATGGCTACACCTTC. Encoded protein: CASSFNQGYGYTF. The chain recombines TRBV27 with TRBJ1-2; a weak D match, TRBD1 (5 bases). The V gene's germline CDR1 is MNHEY and CDR2 SMNVEV (reference sequence). The CDR3 runs 13 residues. The germline V and J ends were trimmed by 3 bases and 4 bases, with 9 bases remaining between them.

This clone was counted a few times. The rearrangement links TRBV29-1 to TRBJ2-1; D possibly corresponds to TRBD1 (5 bases). Germline loops: CDR1 SQVTM, CDR2 ANQGSEA. Between the trimmed V and J ends, which lost 6 bases and 5 bases, there was a span of 8 bases. The CDR3 is 11 amino acids. CDR3 amino acids: CSVKGHNEQFF. Written as DNA, the CDR3 is TGCAGCGTGAAGGGGCACAATGAGCAGTTCTTC.

This chain uses TRBV3-1 (or the pseudogene TRBV3-2) with TRBJ2-1; 12 bases match TRBD2. The V segment lost 1 base and the J segment 5 bases; nucleotides outside the gene matches: 6. This CDR3 comprises 17 residues. Germline V gene sequence: CDR1 LGHDT, CDR2 YNNKEL (reference sequence). The CDR3 nucleotides are TGTGCCAGCAGCCAAGGGCTAGCGGGGGGGCAAAACAATGAGCAGTTCTTC. Translation: CASSQGLAGGQNNEQFF.

The V and J genes are TRBV19 and TRBJ1-2; the match to TRBD1 covers 7 bases. There are 13 residues in the CDR3. With V trimmed by 10 bases and J by 3 bases, 8 bases remained unmatched. The germline CDR1 and CDR2 sequences are LNHDA and SQIVND (reference sequence). CDR3 sequence (DNA): TGTGCCACCTCCAGGGGGTCCTACTATGGCTACACCTTC. Amino acid sequence: CATSRGSYYGYTF.

The CDR3 spells CASSLETGADGYTF. The CDR3 DNA reads as TGCGCCAGCAGCCTAGAAACAGGGGCTGATGGCTACACCTTC. This rearrangement joins TRBV5-1 to TRBJ1-2; 7 bases line up with TRBD1. The CDR3 spans 14 residues. Germline values: CDR1 SGHRS, CDR2 YFSETQ. With V trimmed by 4 bases and J by 6 bases, 9 bases remained unmatched.

This clone is a singleton in its sample. The gene calls are TRBV12-3 or TRBV12-4 and TRBJ1-1, with 7 bases lining up with TRBD1. J lost 2 bases, V lost 8 bases, and 5 bases had no gene match. This CDR3 comprises 13 residues. CDR3 DNA sequence: TGTGCCAGCGTGGACAGGACTAACACTGAAGCTTTCTTT. Encoded protein: CASVDRTNTEAFF.

CDR3 nucleotide sequence: TGTGCCAGCAGCTTAGCCGGTTGGGTAGCGGGGGGAGGGACCCAGTACTTC. Amino acid sequence: CASSLAGWVAGGGTQYF. The chain couples TRBV7-2 to TRBJ2-5, with TRBD2 identical over 10 bases. Germline V gives CDR1 SGHTA, CDR2 FQGNSA. After removal of 0 bases from V and 7 bases from J, the junction contained 11 bases not matched to a gene. The CDR3 length is 17 residues.

This clone was detected only a few times. CDR3: CASSRTSGGSTDTQYF. In DNA form, the CDR3 reads TGCGCCAGCAGCCGGACTAGCGGGGGTAGCACAGATACGCAGTATTTT. V usage is TRBV4-3 and J usage is TRBJ2-3; 13 bases agree with TRBD2. The CDR3 is 16 amino acids. Trimming took 4 bases from V and 0 from J; bases not matched to a gene: 1. Germline-derived CDR1 and CDR2 are LGHNA and YSLEER.

This clone occurred many times. V gene TRBV19 combines with J gene TRBJ2-2; 10 nucleotides align to TRBD1. CDR3 size: 14 residues. Germline trimming cut 9 bases from V and 4 bases from J; bases unmatched to any gene: 5. Germline V gene data show CDR1 as LNHDA and CDR2 as SQIVND (reference sequence). CDR3 in DNA: TGTGCCAGCACGGGACAGGGGTTCACCGGGGAGCTGTTTTTT. Translating it yields CASTGQGFTGELFF.

The chain links TRBV7-9 to TRBJ1-2; weak D call: TRBD1 (5 bases). This CDR3 comprises 15 residues. Trimming shortened V by 2 bases and J by 0 bases, and 10 bases separated the two germline ends. Germline CDR1 SEHNR, CDR2 FQNEAQ (reference sequence). The DNA for the CDR3 is TGTGCCAGCAGCTTACTGGGGGGATCTAACTATGGCTACACCTTC. This encodes CASSLLGGSNYGYTF.

This clone was recorded only once. The rearrangement uses TRBV15 and TRBJ2-3; 13 bases align to TRBD2. Germline CDR1 reads LNHNV; CDR2 reads YYDKDF (reference sequence). Trimming took 0 bases from V and 3 from J; bases not matched to a gene: 0. CDR3 length: 16 residues. The CDR3 DNA follows: TGTGCCACCAGCAGAGAACTAGCGGGGGGGACAGATACGCAGTATTTT. Translating it yields CATSRELAGGTDTQYF.

V usage is TRBV2 and J usage is TRBJ1-6; D ambiguous. Germline V lookup: CDR1 SNHLY, CDR2 FYNNEI. This CDR3 is built from 13 residues. V lost 6 bases and J 11 bases, leaving 14 bases between the germline ends. The CDR3, as DNA: TGTGCCAGCAGGGGCGGGGTACCGACACCCCTCCACTTT. Amino acid sequence: CASRGGVPTPLHF.

V and J are TRBV9 and TRBJ1-2; 9 bases align to TRBD1. There are 15 residues in the CDR3. V gave up 4 bases and J gave up 7 bases; unmatched junction bases: 11. The germline V gene encodes CDR1 SGDLS and CDR2 YYNGEE. In DNA form, the CDR3 reads TGTGCCAGCAGCTTAAGGGACAGGGAGCCTCTTGGCTACACCTTC. This gives the protein CASSLRDREPLGYTF. The complete variable domain, with remaining parts taken from reference TRBV9 and TRBJ1-2, reads DSGVTQTPKHLITATGQRVTLRCSPRSGDLSVYWYQQSLDQGLQFLIQYYNGEERAKGNILERFSAQQFPDLHSELNLSSLELGDSALYFCASSLRDREPLGYTFGSGTRLTVV.